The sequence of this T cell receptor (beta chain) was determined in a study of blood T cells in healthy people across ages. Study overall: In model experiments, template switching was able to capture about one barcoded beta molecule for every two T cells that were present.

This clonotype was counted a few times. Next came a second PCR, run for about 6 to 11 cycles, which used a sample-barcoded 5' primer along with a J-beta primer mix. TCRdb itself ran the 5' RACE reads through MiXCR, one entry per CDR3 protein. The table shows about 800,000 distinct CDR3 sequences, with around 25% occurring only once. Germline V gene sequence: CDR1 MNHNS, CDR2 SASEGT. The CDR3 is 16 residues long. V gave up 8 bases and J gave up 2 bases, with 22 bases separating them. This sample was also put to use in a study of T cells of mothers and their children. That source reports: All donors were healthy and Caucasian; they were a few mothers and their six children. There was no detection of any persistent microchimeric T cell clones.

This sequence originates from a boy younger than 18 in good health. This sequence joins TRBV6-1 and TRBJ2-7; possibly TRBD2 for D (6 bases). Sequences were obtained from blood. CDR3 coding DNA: TGTGCCAGCGGGGGGTGGGCGGATGCCGGCCCCTACGAGCAGTACTTC. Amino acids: CASGGWADAGPYEQYF.